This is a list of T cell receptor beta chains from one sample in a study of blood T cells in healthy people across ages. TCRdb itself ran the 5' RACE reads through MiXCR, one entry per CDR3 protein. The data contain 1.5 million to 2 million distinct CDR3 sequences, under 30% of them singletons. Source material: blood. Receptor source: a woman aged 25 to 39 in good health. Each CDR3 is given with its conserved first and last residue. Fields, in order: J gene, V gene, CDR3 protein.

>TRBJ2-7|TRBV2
CASSEAKGTGVSYEQYF
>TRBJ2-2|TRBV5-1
CASSLSDNTGELFF
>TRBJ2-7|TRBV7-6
CASSSWGTGEYEQYF
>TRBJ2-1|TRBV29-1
CSVWTGTGYNEQFF
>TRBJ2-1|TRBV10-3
CAIREADSYEQFF
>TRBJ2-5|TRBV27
CASSQTGFRETQYF
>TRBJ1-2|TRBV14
CASSQEFYGFSYGYTF
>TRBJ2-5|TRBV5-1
CASSGSFRDRGETQYF
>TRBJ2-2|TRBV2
CASSEWRPGELFF
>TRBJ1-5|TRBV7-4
CASSLTTHLQGVRQPQHF
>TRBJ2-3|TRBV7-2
CASSPWGDTQYF
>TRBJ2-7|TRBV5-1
CASSLDGDYEQYF
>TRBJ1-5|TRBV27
CASRGTVNQPQHF
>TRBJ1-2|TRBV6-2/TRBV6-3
CASSYGREGYTF
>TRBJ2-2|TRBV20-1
CSARGPWTGGSSTGELFF
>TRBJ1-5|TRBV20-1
CSASSPYSNQPQHF
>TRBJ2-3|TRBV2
CASSDGAVDTQYF
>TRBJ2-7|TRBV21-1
CASWESPGNEQYF
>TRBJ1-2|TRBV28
CASSSGGQGHYGYTF
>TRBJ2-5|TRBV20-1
CSASEASGTQYF
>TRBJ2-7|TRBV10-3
CAISPAQSDEQYF
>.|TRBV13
CASSPGTSGGIDEQFF
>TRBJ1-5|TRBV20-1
CSANEGGPPQPQHF
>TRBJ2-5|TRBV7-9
CASSPRTGNGETQYF
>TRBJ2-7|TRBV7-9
CASSSGQGSAYEQYF
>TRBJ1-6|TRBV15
CATSRDTGNSPLHF
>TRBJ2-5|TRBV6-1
CTSSVQGWGETQYF
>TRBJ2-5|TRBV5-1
CASSLEERALWVQETQYF
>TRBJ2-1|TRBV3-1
CASSQFFRSYNEQFF
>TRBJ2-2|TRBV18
CASSPRHPNTGELFF
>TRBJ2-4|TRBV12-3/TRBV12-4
CASSPTKGQGAREQYF
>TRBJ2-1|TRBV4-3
CANATRKSYNEQFF
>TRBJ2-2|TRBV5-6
CASSLAFGSWTGELFF
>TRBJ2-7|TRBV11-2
CASSLRPSGEQYF
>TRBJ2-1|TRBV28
CASTLIPDNEQFF
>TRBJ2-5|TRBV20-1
CSASPSGPLGETQYF
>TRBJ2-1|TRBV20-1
CSSHPRINNEQFF
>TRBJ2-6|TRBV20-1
CSAKGGSGANVLTF
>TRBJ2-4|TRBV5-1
CASSLGLGLAKNIQYF
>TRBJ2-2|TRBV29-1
CSVGERGSTGELFF
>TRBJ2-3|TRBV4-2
CASSQVELAGGDTDTQYF
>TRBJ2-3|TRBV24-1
CATSDSRGAWADTQYF
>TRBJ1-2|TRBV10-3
CAISLAGDHYGYTF
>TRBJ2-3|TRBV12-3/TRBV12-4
CASSLTSTWGDTQYF
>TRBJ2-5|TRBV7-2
CASSLTLGTGGKTQYF
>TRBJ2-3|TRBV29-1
CSVTTGTDTQYF
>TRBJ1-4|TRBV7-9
CASSLAEGAVEKLFF
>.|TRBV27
CASRPNRGVSYEQYF
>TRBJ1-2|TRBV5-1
CASSSTGTGGLYGYTF
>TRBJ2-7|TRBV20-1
CSASRDYGGEQYF
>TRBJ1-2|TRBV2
CASGGRGLYGYTF
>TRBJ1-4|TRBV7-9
CASSSGTGYEKLFF
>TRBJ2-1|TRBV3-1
CASSQVGGSYNEQFF
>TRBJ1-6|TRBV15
CATSRHGTGYNSPLHF
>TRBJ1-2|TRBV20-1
CSVSQDNYGYTF
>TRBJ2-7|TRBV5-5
CASSFPVRGRGEQYF
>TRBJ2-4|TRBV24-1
CAPEGGERVCGKNIQYF
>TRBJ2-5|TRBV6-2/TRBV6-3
CANSYASGSRETQYF